The T cell receptor beta chain described here comes from a study of read filtering for tumor transcriptome and immune sequencing. Molecular barcoded adaptors covering alpha/delta and beta/gamma chains were used on 400 to 450 ng RNA. One entry per CDR3 protein results from TCRdb running MiXCR on the reads. The sample records tens of thousands of distinct CDR3 sequences, roughly 19% being singletons. This clonotype was counted many times. Antigen unknown. Study results and limitations: Dropping single-read clonotypes raised IR-seq and RNA-seq shared-clonotype correlation. The CD138-negative fraction was mixed bone marrow immune cells, not pure T cells.

V shed 6 bases, J shed 1 base, and the junction held 3 bases outside the gene matches. The CDR3 extends over 14 amino acids. Sequencing input: a population of CD138-negative cells sorted from bone marrow. The chain employs TRBV12-3 or TRBV12-4 and TRBJ2-5, with 9 nucleotides matching TRBD1. The sequence was collected from a donor at least 40 years old with multiple myeloma. The CDR3 sequence is CASSRDRVQETQYF. The CDR3 nucleotides read TGTGCCAGCAGCCGGGACAGGGTCCAAGAGACCCAGTACTTC.